The entry below gives a single TCR beta chain sequence along with its context. These data belong to a study of blood T cell repertoires in COVID-19. Whole-study context: The samples span acute and convalescent COVID-19 from the United States, Italy and Spain.

Authors' processing steps: The assay estimated nucleated cells by amplifying reference gene primers. This table comes from immunoSEQ multiplex PCR, and its TCRdb copy is limited to in-frame clones, with some not included. V, J and clone size were drawn from that table, and D and trimming were deduced from the DNA. The sample carries 100,000 to 150,000 clones, approximately 90% recorded once. With 8 bases clipped from V and 3 bases from J, the junction kept 2 bases outside the gene matches. The CDR3 has 12 amino acids. The germline CDR1 and CDR2 sequences are KGHSH and LQKENI. The source material was peripheral blood. This clonotype was obtained from a man in his fifties or sixties with COVID-19, enrolled during active disease. The J gene is TRBJ2-3, the V gene TRBV18; TRBD2 matches at 7 bases. Here the CDR3 reads CASRLATDTQYF. The CDR3 DNA is TGTGCCAGCCGACTAGCAACAGATACGCAGTATTTT. Full variable domain (rest looked up from reference TRBV18 and TRBJ2-3): NAGVMQNPRHLVRRRGQEARLRCSPMKGHSHVYWYRQLPEEGLKFMVYLQKENIIDESGMPKERFSAEFPKEGPSILRIQQVVRGDSAAYFCASRLATDTQYFGPGTRLTVL.